These 28 T cell receptor beta chains came from one sample sequenced in a study of shared clonotypes between healthy human individuals (dated by TCRdb to the early 2020s). CD8 naive samples were obtained by positive selection for CCR7 among CD45RO-negative cells, yielding a CD45RA+CCR7+ population from which TemRA cells were excluded. Library prep was done by the immunoSEQ multiplex PCR assay. TCRdb stores this immuneACCESS table with in-frame sequences only. Part of the clones is absent; in the studies checked, under half of the shortfall reflects unresolved V genes, and no reason is known for the rest. For this sample there are about 600,000 clones; over 95% appear just once. The biggest ten clones account for 0.09% to 0.13% of the sample. Material: naive CD8+ T cells sorted from blood. Taken with the paper, the label for cell subset or site translates to: CD45RA+CCR7+. The source of these receptors is a woman in her twenties or thirties in good health.

J is TRBJ2-7 and V is TRBV9; D perhaps matches TRBD1 (6 bases). Germline V lookup: CDR1 SGDLS, CDR2 YYNGEE. The CDR3 spans 14 residues. V dropped 4 bases and J dropped 3 bases, with 14 bases sitting between them. The CDR3 spells CASSRTPGVYEQYF. For the CDR3, the DNA is TGTGCCAGCAGCCGGACGCCAGGGGTCTACGAGCAGTACTTC.

This chain connects TRBV13 to TRBJ2-1, with 8 positions matching TRBD2. Germline lookup yields CDR1 PRHDT and CDR2 FYEKMQ (reference sequence). The CDR3 runs 14 residues. V was clipped by 0 bases and J by 10 bases; unmatched bases: 5. The CDR3 region is CASSLGAGAQEQFF. CDR3 nucleotides: TGTGCCAGCAGCTTAGGAGCGGGAGCTCAGGAGCAGTTCTTC.

The chain is built from TRBV19 and TRBJ2-1; 13 bases match TRBD2. Trimming removed 3 bases from V and 6 bases from J; junction bases left unmatched: 5. Germline CDR1 and CDR2: LNHDA and SQIVND (reference sequence). The CDR3 runs 16 residues. This chain's CDR3 is CASSMDGTSGTNEQFF. In DNA, the CDR3 is TGTGCCAGTAGTATGGATGGGACTAGCGGGACCAATGAGCAGTTCTTC.

The chain employs TRBV28 and TRBJ1-2; possibly TRBD1 for D (5 bases). The V gene lost 6 bases and the J gene lost 7 bases, with 15 bases spanning the gap. Germline V CDR1 and CDR2: MDHEN, SYDVKM. This CDR3 comprises 13 residues. The CDR3 sequence is CASSLGGQIGYTF. The DNA for the CDR3 is TGTGCCAGCAGCCTGGGGGGTCAGATTGGCTACACCTTC.

The chain uses TRBV11-1 and TRBJ2-7; the match to TRBD2 covers 10 bases. Trimming took 4 bases from V and 6 from J; bases not matched to a gene: 12. CDR3 length equals 16 residues. Per the germline V gene, CDR1 is SGHAT and CDR2 is FQDESV (reference sequence). DNA of the CDR3: TGTGCCAGCAGCTCTCCCACAGCGGGAGGGCCCCTCGAGCAGTACTTC. It codes for CASSSPTAGGPLEQYF.

The J gene is TRBJ1-1, the V gene TRBV7-8; 7 bases fit TRBD1. CDR3 size: 17 residues. From germline, CDR1 is SGHVS and CDR2 FQNEAQ. With 5 bases clipped from V and 0 bases from J, the junction kept 12 bases outside the gene matches. CDR3 in amino acids: CASSPEGRGRLNTEAFF. The CDR3 DNA is TGTGCCAGCAGCCCCGAGGGGAGGGGGCGTTTGAACACTGAAGCTTTCTTT.

A remark on this clone: This sample includes further DNA sequences coding for the same CDR3. This CDR3 is CASSFAGYYEQYF. CDR3 sequence (DNA): TGTGCCAGCAGTTTTGCCGGCTACTACGAGCAGTACTTC. The rearrangement links TRBV27 to TRBJ2-7; the D is unclear. Germline-derived CDR1 and CDR2 are MNHEY and SMNVEV (reference sequence). CDR3 size: 13 residues. Trimming removed 3 bases from V and 3 bases from J, with 9 bases in between.

The V call is TRBV19, the J call TRBJ2-2, with D tentatively TRBD2 (6 bases). V was clipped by 6 bases and J by 3 bases, with 11 bases between them. The CDR3 extends over 14 amino acids. Germline V lookup: CDR1 LNHDA, CDR2 SQIVND (reference sequence). CDR3 protein: CASSVGLYTGELFF. The CDR3 DNA is TGTGCCAGTAGCGTGGGACTTTACACCGGGGAGCTGTTTTTT.

This clone was recorded once. In nucleotides, the CDR3 is TGTGCCAGCAGCCGCAAGGGGGCGTACACTGAAGCTTTCTTT. Translating gives CASSRKGAYTEAFF. The genes are TRBV6-1 and TRBJ1-1, with 7 positions matching TRBD1. The CDR3 extends over 14 amino acids. J lost 3 bases, V lost 6 bases, and 7 bases had no gene match. Germline values: CDR1 MNHNS, CDR2 SASEGT.

V usage is TRBV11-2 and J usage is TRBJ2-7; D is unclear. CDR1 SGHAT and CDR2 FQNNGV come from the germline V gene. Trimming removed 3 bases at V and 6 bases at J, with 12 bases between. The CDR3 spans 13 residues. Written as DNA, the CDR3 is TGTGCCAGCAGCTTCGGGTTTGGCGCCGAGCAGTACTTC. Translating it yields CASSFGFGAEQYF.

The chain links TRBV5-1 to TRBJ2-5; TRBD2 aligns across 11 bases. After removal of 0 bases from V and 4 bases from J, the junction contained 11 bases not matched to a gene. CDR3 size: 18 residues. Looked up from germline, CDR1 is SGHRS and CDR2 is YFSETQ. Written as DNA, the CDR3 is TGCGCCAGCAGCTTGGTACTAGCGGGAGTTCGAAGAGGAGAGACCCAGTACTTC. Translated, it gives CASSLVLAGVRRGETQYF. The full variable domain, with the rest looked up from reference TRBV5-1 and TRBJ2-5, is KAGVTQTPRYLIKTRGQQVTLSCSPISGHRSVSWYQQTPGQGLQFLFEYFSETQRNKGNFPGRFSGRQFSNSRSEMNVSTLELGDSALYLCASSLVLAGVRRGETQYFGPGTRLLVL.

The rearrangement joins TRBV28 to TRBJ1-5, with a tentative D call TRBD1 (6 bases). Germline CDR1 reads MDHEN; CDR2 reads SYDVKM. The CDR3 covers 14 residues. Deletions cut 5 bases from V and 1 base from J, with 9 bases between. The CDR3 sequence is CASSNRVSNQPQHF. The CDR3 DNA is TGTGCCAGCAGTAACAGGGTGAGCAATCAGCCCCAGCATTTT. Combining the CDR3 with reference TRBV28 and TRBJ1-5 gives the whole variable domain DVKVTQSSRYLVKRTGEKVFLECVQDMDHENMFWYRQDPGLGLRLIYFSYDVKMKEKGDIPEGYSVSREKKERFSLILESASTNQTSMYLCASSNRVSNQPQHFGDGTRLSIL.

DNA of the CDR3: TGTGCCAGCAGTTACGACGAGTCCCCCCACAATGAGCAGTTCTTC. Protein product: CASSYDESPHNEQFF. The chain joins TRBV6-6 to TRBJ2-1; the D is unclear. This CDR3 comprises 15 residues. V lost 2 bases, J lost 5 bases, and 13 bases lay in between. Germline V gives CDR1 MNHNY, CDR2 SVGAGI (reference sequence).

About this clone itself: This likely comes from a read error, as the CDR3 has no conserved phenylalanine or tryptophan at its end. This chain connects TRBV28 to TRBJ1-1; D ambiguous. This CDR3 has 12 residues. Per germline, CDR1 MDHEN and CDR2 SYDVKM. Trimming pared 3 bases from V and 1 base from J, leaving 3 bases between. The CDR3 bases are TGTGCCAGCAGTTTGGGGAACACTGAAGCTTTCCTT. Its protein is CASSLGNTEAFL.

The gene calls are TRBV27 and TRBJ2-7, with 8 bases aligning to TRBD1. J gave up 0 bases and V 5 bases, and 9 bases lay outside the gene matches. The length of the CDR3 is 16 residues. Germline V gives CDR1 MNHEY, CDR2 SMNVEV (reference sequence). CDR3 sequence reads: CASSPSRGQDSYEQYF. The CDR3 DNA sequence: TGTGCCAGCAGTCCCTCTCGGGGACAGGACTCCTACGAGCAGTACTTC.

The V gene is TRBV27, the J gene TRBJ2-7; 7 bases are a match to TRBD1. CDR1 is MNHEY and CDR2 is SMNVEV in the germline V gene (reference sequence). The junction had 11 bases not matched to a gene; V was cut back by 4 bases and J by 5 bases. The CDR3 has 15 amino acids. CDR3 amino acids: CASSSPGGWGNEQYF. CDR3 nucleotide sequence: TGTGCCAGCAGTTCCCCAGGGGGATGGGGGAACGAGCAGTACTTC.

V is TRBV10-1 and J is TRBJ1-1; D is ambiguous. The CDR3 has 13 residues. Looked up from germline, CDR1 is WNHNN and CDR2 is SYGVQD (reference sequence). The ends were cut back, 4 bases at V and 6 bases at J, with 12 bases in the middle. The CDR3 DNA sequence: TGCGCCAGCAGTGCCCGATACTCCCCTGAAGCTTTCTTT. This translates into CASSARYSPEAFF.

The V gene is TRBV27, the J gene TRBJ2-5; 9 bases line up with TRBD1. With the DNA end fitting TRBJ2-7 better, the J assignment may be wrong. This CDR3 is built from 13 residues. Germline V lookup: CDR1 MNHEY, CDR2 SMNVEV (reference sequence). The CDR3 nucleotides are TGTGCCAGCAGCCTCACAGGGGGCGACGAGCAGTACTTC. Encoded protein: CASSLTGGDEQYF.

The gene calls are TRBV4-2 and TRBJ1-2, with D possibly matching TRBD1 (5 bases). Germline CDR1 and CDR2: LGHNA and YNFKEQ. The V gene lost 0 bases and the J gene lost 8 bases, with 10 bases spanning the gap. The CDR3 loop spans 13 amino acids. The CDR3 region is CASSQEGGDGYTF. The CDR3 DNA is TGTGCCAGCAGCCAAGAGGGAGGGGACGGCTACACCTTC.

The chain links TRBV5-5 to TRBJ1-2, with a possible D match to TRBD1 (5 bases). Germline assignment: CDR1 SGHKS and CDR2 YYEKEE (reference sequence). This CDR3 contains 14 residues. Deletions cut 4 bases from V and 11 bases from J, with 21 bases between. CDR3 in amino acids: CASSLGDGAKIYTF. The DNA for the CDR3 is TGTGCCAGCAGCCTCGGGGACGGGGCGAAGATTTACACCTTC.

The chain has TRBV19 and TRBJ1-1, with D uncertain. This CDR3 comprises 14 residues. V was trimmed by 4 bases and J by 7 bases, leaving 16 bases between them. CDR1 is LNHDA and CDR2 is SQIVND in the germline V gene (reference sequence). CDR3 DNA: TGTGCCAGTAGTACCCCGGCAGGTAGCCTTGAAGCTTTCTTT. Its protein is CASSTPAGSLEAFF.

This chain connects TRBV7-9 to TRBJ2-5; D may be TRBD1 or TRBD2 (5 bases each). V lost 7 bases and J lost 4, with 19 bases in between. Germline loops: CDR1 SEHNR, CDR2 FQNEAQ (reference sequence). This CDR3 is 15 amino acids long. CDR3 nucleotide sequence: TGTGCCAGCACCCCAGGTGCCGGGGCTTTAGAGACCCAGTACTTC. It yields the protein CASTPGAGALETQYF.

This rearrangement joins TRBV10-3 to TRBJ2-5; possibly TRBD1 or TRBD2 for D (6 bases each). Deletions cut 8 bases from V and 11 bases from J, with 18 bases between. The CDR3 extends over 12 amino acids. Germline loops: CDR1 ENHRY, CDR2 SYGVKD. The CDR3 spells CAIEPGGQGQYF. The CDR3 DNA follows: TGTGCCATCGAGCCCGGAGGGCAGGGGCAGTACTTC.

A single count supports this clone. CDR3 protein: CASSSSGGGSEQYF. The CDR3 bases are TGTGCCAGCAGCTCTAGCGGAGGGGGCAGCGAGCAGTACTTC. The chain employs TRBV7-2 and TRBJ2-7, with D perhaps matching TRBD1 or TRBD2 (7 bases each). The CDR3 covers 14 residues. In germline, CDR1 is SGHTA, CDR2 FQGNSA. V dropped 4 bases and J dropped 6 bases, with 16 bases sitting between them.

V and J are TRBV5-6 and TRBJ2-3; unclear D gene. CDR1 and CDR2 from the germline V gene are SGHDT and YYEEEE. V was shortened by 0 bases and J by 0 bases, with 5 bases between the two germline ends. The CDR3 contains 14 residues. CDR3: CASSLAGSTDTQYF. The CDR3 nucleotides are TGTGCCAGCAGCTTGGCCGGGAGCACAGATACGCAGTATTTT.

The rearrangement uses TRBV5-6 and TRBJ2-2; a weak D match, TRBD1 (6 bases). The CDR3 spans 16 residues. V was trimmed by 6 bases and J by 3 bases, leaving 18 bases between them. CDR1 SGHDT and CDR2 YYEEEE come from the germline V gene. The CDR3 here is CASNFISQGYTGELFF. Here the CDR3 DNA reads TGTGCCAGCAACTTCATCTCACAGGGATACACCGGGGAGCTGTTTTTT.

J is TRBJ2-6 and V is TRBV29-1; 10 bases line up with TRBD1. Germline CDR1 and CDR2: SQVTM and ANQGSEA. CDR3 length: 17 residues. With V trimmed by 3 bases and J by 2 bases, 7 bases remained unmatched. CDR3 sequence: CSVDGTGDVTGANVLTF. The CDR3 DNA reads TGCAGCGTTGACGGGACAGGGGATGTAACTGGGGCCAACGTCCTGACTTTC.

The chain carries TRBV19 and TRBJ2-3; unclear D gene. CDR1 is LNHDA, CDR2 SQIVND, per germline (reference sequence). V lost 7 bases to trimming and J lost 1 base, with 6 bases between them. This CDR3 comprises 12 residues. In DNA form, the CDR3 reads TGTGCCAGTAACGGACGCACAGATACGCAGTATTTT. It specifies CASNGRTDTQYF.